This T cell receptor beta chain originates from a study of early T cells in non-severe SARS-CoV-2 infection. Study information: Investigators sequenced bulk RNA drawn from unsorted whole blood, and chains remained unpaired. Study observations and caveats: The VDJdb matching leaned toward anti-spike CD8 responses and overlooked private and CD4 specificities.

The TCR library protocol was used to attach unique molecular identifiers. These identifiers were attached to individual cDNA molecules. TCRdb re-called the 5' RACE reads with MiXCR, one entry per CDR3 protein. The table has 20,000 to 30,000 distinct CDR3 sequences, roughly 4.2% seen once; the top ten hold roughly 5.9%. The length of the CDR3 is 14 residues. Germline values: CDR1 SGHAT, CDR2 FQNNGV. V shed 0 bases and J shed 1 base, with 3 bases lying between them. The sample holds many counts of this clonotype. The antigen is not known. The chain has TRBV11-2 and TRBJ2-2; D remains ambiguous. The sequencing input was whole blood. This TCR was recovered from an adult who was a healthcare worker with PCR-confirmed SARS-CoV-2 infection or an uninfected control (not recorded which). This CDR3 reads CASSLDLNTGELFF. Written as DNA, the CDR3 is TGTGCCAGCAGCTTAGATCTGAACACCGGGGAGCTGTTTTTT.